A single sample is the source of the 31 T cell receptor beta chains below, sequenced in a study of blood T cells in healthy people across ages. The use of a sample-barcoded 5' primer and a J-beta primer mix characterized a second PCR of about 7 to 12 cycles. A single record per CDR3 protein comes from TCRdb applying MiXCR to the 5' RACE reads. This table has roughly 1,500,000 distinct CDR3 sequences, 30% to 40% appearing once. Material for sequencing was blood. Receptor source: a young woman in good health.

This chain uses TRBV5-1 with TRBJ1-1, with a possible D match to TRBD1 (6 bases). The CDR3 has 14 amino acids. Germline V gene sequence: CDR1 SGHRS, CDR2 YFSETQ. V lost 0 bases and J 3 bases, leaving 9 bases between the germline ends. The CDR3 region is CASSLEGGHTEAFF. Here the CDR3 DNA reads TGCGCCAGCAGCTTGGAAGGGGGGCACACTGAAGCTTTCTTT.

This clonotype was detected only a few times. V and J are TRBV6-6 and TRBJ2-5; D may be TRBD1 (8 bases). Between the trimmed V and J ends, which lost 0 bases and 5 bases, there was a span of 10 bases. The germline gives CDR1 MNHNY, CDR2 SVGAGI (reference sequence). The CDR3 sequence is 14 residues long. The CDR3, as DNA: TGTGCCAGCAGTTACTCACAGGGGGGGGAGACCCAGTACTTC. Translated, it gives CASSYSQGGETQYF.

The rearrangement uses TRBV7-8 and TRBJ2-2; D is undetermined. This CDR3 has 15 amino acids. The germline V and J ends were trimmed by 5 bases and 4 bases, with 14 bases remaining between them. Germline V lookup: CDR1 SGHVS, CDR2 FQNEAQ. The CDR3, as DNA: TGTGCCAGCAGCCTCCGCCGGGTTGGCACCGGGGAGCTGTTTTTT. It translates to CASSLRRVGTGELFF.

There are a few counts of this clonotype. The V and J genes are TRBV20-1 and TRBJ2-3; 8 bases are shared with TRBD2. Germline assignment: CDR1 DFQATT and CDR2 SNEGSKA (reference sequence). The CDR3 loop spans 15 amino acids. V was pared by 0 bases and J by 3 bases, with 5 bases of the junction left unmatched. As DNA, the CDR3 is TGCAGTGCTAGAGATCGGCCTAGCGGGACAGATACGCAGTATTTT. This gives the protein CSARDRPSGTDTQYF.

The DNA of the CDR3 is TGTGCCAGCAGGGGGGAAAACATTCAGTACTTC. Residues: CASRGENIQYF. This rearrangement joins TRBV27 to TRBJ2-4; D is perhaps TRBD1 or TRBD2 (5 bases each). The length of the CDR3 is 11 residues. CDR1 and CDR2 (germline): MNHEY, SMNVEV (reference sequence). The V gene lost 6 bases and the J gene lost 5 bases, with 5 bases spanning the gap.

This chain connects TRBV6-2 or TRBV6-3 to TRBJ2-7, with D uncertain. V was cut by 2 bases and J by 6 bases, with 11 bases left in between. In germline, CDR1 is MNHEY, CDR2 SVGEGT. The CDR3 contains 13 residues. Here the CDR3 DNA reads TGTGCCAGCAGTTACGGTCCGCCTCTCGAGCAGTACTTC. Residues: CASSYGPPLEQYF.

The gene calls are TRBV9 and TRBJ2-5; 10 positions match TRBD2. From germline, CDR1 is SGDLS and CDR2 YYNGEE. CDR3 size: 16 residues. V lost 1 base, J lost 4 bases, and 7 bases stayed unmatched. DNA of the CDR3: TGTGCCAGCAGCGTAACAGCGGGGGGGAAGGGAGAGACCCAGTACTTC. This encodes CASSVTAGGKGETQYF.

DNA for the CDR3: TGCAGTGCTACCACTAGCGGCCTGCTCCACGAGCAGTACTTC. Encoded protein: CSATTSGLLHEQYF. This chain joins TRBV20-1 and TRBJ2-7; the match to TRBD2 covers 8 bases. With V trimmed by 4 bases and J by 5 bases, 10 bases remained unmatched. Germline lookup yields CDR1 DFQATT and CDR2 SNEGSKA (reference sequence). The CDR3 length is 14 residues.

The chain is built from TRBV20-1 and TRBJ1-1; 7 bases map to TRBD1. The J segment lost 0 bases and the V segment lost 4 bases, leaving 11 bases of the junction unmatched. The V gene's germline CDR1 is DFQATT and CDR2 SNEGSKA (reference sequence). This CDR3 has 16 amino acids. The CDR3 sequence: CSAILPWTGLNTEAFF. The DNA for the CDR3 is TGCAGTGCTATCCTACCTTGGACAGGTCTGAACACTGAAGCTTTCTTT.

In its sample, this clonotype was seen a few times. V gene TRBV19 combines with J gene TRBJ2-5; D is ambiguous. This CDR3 spans 16 amino acids. Germline CDR1 reads LNHDA; CDR2 reads SQIVND (reference sequence). Trimming took 4 bases from V and 1 from J, leaving 16 bases between them. The chain's CDR3 is CASSKAFADRQETQYF. CDR3 coding DNA: TGTGCCAGTAGTAAAGCTTTCGCGGACCGCCAAGAGACCCAGTACTTC.

This chain joins TRBV5-5 and TRBJ2-7; weak D call: TRBD2 (5 bases). Trimming removed 4 bases at V and 0 bases at J, with 17 bases between. The CDR3 spans 16 residues. Germline-derived CDR1 and CDR2 are SGHKS and YYEKEE (reference sequence). CDR3 protein: CASSPLPPGSSYEQYF. In DNA, the CDR3 is TGTGCCAGCAGCCCTTTGCCACCTGGGAGCTCCTACGAGCAGTACTTC.

This clonotype showed up just a few times. Here the CDR3 DNA reads TGTGCCGGGGAGATTCCCAACTCTGGGGCCAACGTCCTGACTTTC. Translating it yields CAGEIPNSGANVLTF. The chain recombines TRBV7-9 with TRBJ2-6; tentatively, D is TRBD2 (5 bases). The CDR3 sequence is 15 residues long. From germline, CDR1 is SEHNR and CDR2 FQNEAQ (reference sequence). V shed 11 bases and J shed 0 bases, with 14 bases lying between them.

The chain joins TRBV20-1 to TRBJ2-7; no definite D call. The CDR3 is 12 residues long. V was shortened by 5 bases and J by 5 bases, with 13 bases between the two germline ends. Germline V gene lookup returns CDR1 DFQATT and CDR2 SNEGSKA (reference sequence). CDR3 loop: CSAPSPPHEQYF. The CDR3 coding sequence is TGCAGTGCTCCCTCGCCCCCACACGAGCAGTACTTC.

This clonotype was counted between two and nine times. The chain carries TRBV12-3 or TRBV12-4 and TRBJ1-6; 10 positions match TRBD1. The CDR3 has 12 amino acids. V shed 6 bases, J shed 14 bases, and the junction held 4 bases outside the gene matches. CDR3 sequence: CASRGDRGTLHF. DNA for the CDR3: TGTGCCAGCAGAGGGGACAGGGGCACCCTCCACTTT.

This chain uses TRBV4-2 with TRBJ2-7; 8 bases align to TRBD2. The J call may be wrong; the DNA end is better matched by TRBJ2-5. Germline V CDR1 and CDR2: LGHNA, YNFKEQ. The CDR3 has 15 amino acids. The DNA of the CDR3 is TGTGCCAGCAGCCAAGATACAGCGGGAGTTGAGACCCAGTACTTC. This codes for CASSQDTAGVETQYF.

The chain has TRBV6-5 and TRBJ2-3; D is unresolved. V was pared by 7 bases and J by 6 bases, with 8 bases between. The CDR3 runs to 11 residues. Germline-derived CDR1 and CDR2 are MNHEY and SVGAGI. In nucleotides, the CDR3 is TGTGCCAGCACCCACGCGGATACGCAGTATTTT. The encoded protein is CASTHADTQYF.

The sample holds many counts of this clonotype. V and J are TRBV20-1 and TRBJ2-7; the D gene could be TRBD1 or TRBD2 (5 bases each). The CDR3 contains 14 residues. The V end lost 3 bases, the J end lost 3 bases, and 15 bases lay between the germline ends. CDR1 DFQATT and CDR2 SNEGSKA come from the germline V gene (reference sequence). CDR3 protein: CSARDGTLYYEQYF. DNA of the CDR3: TGCAGTGCTAGGGACGGGACCCTCTACTACGAGCAGTACTTC.

This clonotype was observed a handful of times. The genes are TRBV6-1 and TRBJ2-1, with 10 bases identical to TRBD2. After removal of 2 bases from V and 5 bases from J, the junction contained 3 bases not matched to a gene. Germline CDR1 and CDR2: MNHNS and SASEGT. The length of the CDR3 is 15 residues. In DNA form, the CDR3 reads TGTGCCAGCAGTGAAAGGGGACTAGCGAACAATGAGCAGTTCTTC. Translated: CASSERGLANNEQFF.

This sequence joins TRBV5-1 and TRBJ2-7; TRBD1 agrees at 9 bases. The CDR3 is 13 amino acids. V gave up 5 bases and J gave up 12 bases; unmatched junction bases: 12. Germline V CDR1 and CDR2: SGHRS, YFSETQ. CDR3 residues: CASSSIPGQGLYF. The CDR3 coding sequence is TGCGCCAGCAGTTCAATCCCGGGACAGGGACTGTACTTC.

The chain is built from TRBV3-1 and TRBJ2-7; TRBD2 aligns across 12 bases. V lost 4 bases, J lost 0 bases, and 4 bases stayed unmatched. Germline V lookup: CDR1 LGHDT, CDR2 YNNKEL (reference sequence). CDR3 length: 16 residues. In nucleotides, the CDR3 is TGTGCCAGCAGCCGAGGACTAGCGGGAACCTCCTACGAGCAGTACTTC. Residues: CASSRGLAGTSYEQYF.

This clonotype has a count of ten or more. The junction departs from germline at one end; a sequencing error may be responsible. This chain joins TRBV5-1 and TRBJ2-1, with TRBD1 matching 11 bases. The germline CDR1 and CDR2 sequences are SGHRS and YFSETQ. There are 15 residues in the CDR3. CDR3 amino acids: CASSLGQGAYNEQFF. The DNA for the CDR3 is TGTGCCAGCAGTTTGGGACAGGGGGCCTACAATGAGCAGTTCTTC.

The gene calls are TRBV3-1 and TRBJ2-5; the match to TRBD1 covers 10 bases. This CDR3 comprises 20 residues. V gave up 4 bases and J gave up 5 bases; unmatched junction bases: 22. Germline CDR1 reads LGHDT; CDR2 reads YNNKEL (reference sequence). CDR3 nucleotides: TGTGCCAGCAGCCGGGAAAACTCCGGGACAGGGGTTGGCTTGATCGAGACCCAGTACTTC. Its translation: CASSRENSGTGVGLIETQYF.

The CDR3: CSVEDPRQGMKAFF. The CDR3 DNA reads as TGCAGCGTTGAAGACCCGAGACAGGGGATGAAAGCTTTCTTT. The chain combines TRBV29-1 with TRBJ1-1; 8 nucleotides match TRBD1. The germline CDR1 and CDR2 sequences are SQVTM and ANQGSEA. J gave up 9 bases and V 0 bases, and 9 bases lay outside the gene matches. The CDR3 is 14 amino acids.

This chain links TRBV4-2 with TRBJ2-3, with 9 bases that match TRBD2. The CDR3 has 16 amino acids. Looked up from germline, CDR1 is LGHNA and CDR2 is YNFKEQ. The junction had 8 bases not matched to a gene; V was cut back by 5 bases and J by 2 bases. CDR3 DNA: TGTGCCAGCAGCTTGCCTAGCGGGGTTTTCACAGATACGCAGTATTTT. It translates to CASSLPSGVFTDTQYF.

This CDR3 is CSARGGQSNYGYTF. DNA of the CDR3: TGCAGTGCTAGAGGGGGACAGTCTAACTATGGCTACACCTTC. The chain combines TRBV20-1 with TRBJ1-2; TRBD1 matches 7 bases. The CDR3 sequence is 14 residues long. Looked up from germline, CDR1 is DFQATT and CDR2 is SNEGSKA (reference sequence). The J segment lost 0 bases and the V segment lost 1 base, leaving 2 bases of the junction unmatched.

The sample holds many counts of this clonotype. The rearrangement uses TRBV29-1 and TRBJ1-1, with D possibly matching TRBD1 (5 bases). Looked up from germline, CDR1 is SQVTM and CDR2 is ANQGSEA. The V and J ends lost 8 bases and 1 base respectively, with 11 bases between them. The CDR3 is made up of 12 amino acids. The CDR3, as DNA: TGCAGCTCCGGGACGGGGAACACTGAAGCTTTCTTT. Translation: CSSGTGNTEAFF.

This chain joins TRBV12-5 and TRBJ1-1; TRBD1 is a possible D gene (5 bases). Trimming shortened V by 6 bases and J by 3 bases, and 17 bases separated the two germline ends. CDR3 length: 15 residues. The germline CDR1 and CDR2 sequences are LGHNT and FRNRAP. In DNA, the CDR3 is TGTGCTAGTGGCTTTCAGGCAGGGAAGGACACTGAAGCTTTCTTT. This gives the protein CASGFQAGKDTEAFF.

This clonotype was detected only a few times. This rearrangement joins TRBV20-1 to TRBJ2-7; 13 positions agree with TRBD2. CDR3 length: 17 amino acids. The germline V gene has CDR1 DFQATT and CDR2 SNEGSKA (reference sequence). Trimming cost V 1 base and J 0 bases; bases outside gene matches: 6. This chain's CDR3 is CSARATWTSGSSYEQYF. For the CDR3, the DNA is TGCAGTGCTAGAGCTACCTGGACTAGCGGGAGCTCCTACGAGCAGTACTTC.

The table lists this clonotype with a few counts. The V call is TRBV20-1, the J call TRBJ2-3; D might be TRBD1 (6 bases). Germline V gives CDR1 DFQATT, CDR2 SNEGSKA (reference sequence). This CDR3 is 14 amino acids long. V was clipped by 5 bases and J by 5 bases, with 17 bases between them. Here the CDR3 DNA reads TGCAGTGCTCCTTGGACAGCCCGCCGAGATACGCAGTATTTT. As protein: CSAPWTARRDTQYF.

This clonotype was seen more than once but under ten times. This chain connects TRBV7-3 to TRBJ2-1, with 12 bases that match TRBD2. The CDR3 length is 17 residues. J lost 6 bases, V lost 1 base, and 7 bases had no gene match. Germline V lookup: CDR1 SGHTA, CDR2 FQGTGA. DNA for the CDR3: TGTGCCAGCAGCTTAAACCCTAGCGGGAGGGTTCGCAATGAGCAGTTCTTC. It encodes CASSLNPSGRVRNEQFF.

The gene calls are TRBV27 and TRBJ2-5; tentatively, D is TRBD2 (6 bases). The CDR3 spans 16 residues. Trimming removed 5 bases from V and 5 bases from J, with 21 bases in between. Germline-derived CDR1 and CDR2 are MNHEY and SMNVEV (reference sequence). The CDR3 DNA sequence: TGTGCCAGCAGTCCGAGACTAACGGGAGTTGGTGAGACCCAGTACTTC. It yields the protein CASSPRLTGVGETQYF.